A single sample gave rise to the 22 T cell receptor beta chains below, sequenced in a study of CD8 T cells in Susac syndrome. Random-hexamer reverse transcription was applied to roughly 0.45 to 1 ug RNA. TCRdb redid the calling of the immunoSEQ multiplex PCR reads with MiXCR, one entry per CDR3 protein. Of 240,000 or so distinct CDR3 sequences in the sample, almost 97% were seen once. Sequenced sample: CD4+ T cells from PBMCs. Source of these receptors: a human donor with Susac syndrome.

The CDR3 region has the DNA TGCGCCAGCAGCCGTGGACAGGCAGCCTACGAGCAGTACTTC. Protein: CASSRGQAAYEQYF. The genes are TRBV4-1 and TRBJ2-7; TRBD1 aligns across 7 bases. The V gene end was trimmed by 4 bases and the J gene end by 2 bases; junction bases not matched to a gene: 5. The CDR3 runs 14 residues. Germline V gene data show CDR1 as MGHRA and CDR2 as YSYEKL.

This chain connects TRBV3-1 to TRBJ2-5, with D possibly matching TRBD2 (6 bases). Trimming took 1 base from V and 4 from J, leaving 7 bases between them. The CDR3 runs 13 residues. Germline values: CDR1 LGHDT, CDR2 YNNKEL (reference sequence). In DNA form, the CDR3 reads TGTGCCAGCAGCCAAGGGAGGGGAGAGACCCAGTACTTC. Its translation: CASSQGRGETQYF.

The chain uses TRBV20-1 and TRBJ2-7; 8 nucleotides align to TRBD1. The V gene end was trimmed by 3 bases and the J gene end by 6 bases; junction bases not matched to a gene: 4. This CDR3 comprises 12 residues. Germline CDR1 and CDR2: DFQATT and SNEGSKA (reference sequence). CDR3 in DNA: TGCAGTGCTAGGGCGACAGGGGCCGAGCAGTACTTC. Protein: CSARATGAEQYF.

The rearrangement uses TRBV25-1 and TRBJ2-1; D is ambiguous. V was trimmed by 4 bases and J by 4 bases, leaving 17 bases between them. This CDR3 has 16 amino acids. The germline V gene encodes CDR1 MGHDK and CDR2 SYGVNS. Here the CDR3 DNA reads TGTGCCAGCAGTGCCGACCATATGAGAACGTACAATGAGCAGTTCTTC. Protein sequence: CASSADHMRTYNEQFF.

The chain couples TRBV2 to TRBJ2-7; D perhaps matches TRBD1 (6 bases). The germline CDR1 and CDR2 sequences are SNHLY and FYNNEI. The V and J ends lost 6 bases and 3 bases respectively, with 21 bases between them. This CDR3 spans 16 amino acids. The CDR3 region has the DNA TGTGCCAGCAGCGCGAACAGGGTAGCCCCACACTACGAGCAGTACTTC. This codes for CASSANRVAPHYEQYF.

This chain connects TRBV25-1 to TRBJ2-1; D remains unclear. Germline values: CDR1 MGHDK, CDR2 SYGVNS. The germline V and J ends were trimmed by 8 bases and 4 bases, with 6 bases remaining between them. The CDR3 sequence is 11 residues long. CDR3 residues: CASGLYNEQFF. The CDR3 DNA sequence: TGTGCCAGCGGCCTATACAATGAGCAGTTCTTC.

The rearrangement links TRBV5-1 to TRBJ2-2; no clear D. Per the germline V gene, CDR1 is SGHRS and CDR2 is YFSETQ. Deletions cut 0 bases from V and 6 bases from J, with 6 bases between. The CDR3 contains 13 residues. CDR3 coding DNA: TGCGCCAGCAGCTTGGAAATCCCCGGGGAGCTGTTTTTT. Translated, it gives CASSLEIPGELFF.

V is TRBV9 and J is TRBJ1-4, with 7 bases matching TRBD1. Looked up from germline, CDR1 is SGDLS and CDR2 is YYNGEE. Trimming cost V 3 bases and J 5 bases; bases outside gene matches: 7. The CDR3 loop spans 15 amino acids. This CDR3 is CASSAQTGTNEKLFF. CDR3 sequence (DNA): TGTGCCAGCAGCGCCCAGACAGGGACGAATGAAAAACTGTTTTTT.

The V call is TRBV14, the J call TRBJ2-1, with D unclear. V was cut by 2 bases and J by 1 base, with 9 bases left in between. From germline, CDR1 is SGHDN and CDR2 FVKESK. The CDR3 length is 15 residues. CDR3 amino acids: CASSQLGNSYNEQFF. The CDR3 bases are TGTGCCAGCAGCCAACTAGGCAATTCCTACAATGAGCAGTTCTTC.

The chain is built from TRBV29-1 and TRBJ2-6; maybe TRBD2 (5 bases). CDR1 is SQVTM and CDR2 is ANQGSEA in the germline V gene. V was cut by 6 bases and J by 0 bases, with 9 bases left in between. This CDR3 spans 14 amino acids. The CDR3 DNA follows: TGCAGCGTACAGCGGAGCTCTGGGGCCAACGTCCTGACTTTC. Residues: CSVQRSSGANVLTF.

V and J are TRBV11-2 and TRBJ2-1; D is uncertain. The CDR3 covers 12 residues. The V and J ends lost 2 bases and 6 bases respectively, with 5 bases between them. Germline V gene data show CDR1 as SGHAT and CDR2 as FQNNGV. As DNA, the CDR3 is TGTGCCAGCAGCTTACCTTTCAATGAGCAGTTCTTC. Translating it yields CASSLPFNEQFF.

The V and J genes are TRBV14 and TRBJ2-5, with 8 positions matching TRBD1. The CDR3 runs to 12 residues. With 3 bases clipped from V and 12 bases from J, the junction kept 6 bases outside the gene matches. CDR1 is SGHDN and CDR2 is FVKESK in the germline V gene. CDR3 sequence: CASSQTGEMKYF. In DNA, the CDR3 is TGTGCCAGCAGCCAGACAGGGGAAATGAAGTACTTC.

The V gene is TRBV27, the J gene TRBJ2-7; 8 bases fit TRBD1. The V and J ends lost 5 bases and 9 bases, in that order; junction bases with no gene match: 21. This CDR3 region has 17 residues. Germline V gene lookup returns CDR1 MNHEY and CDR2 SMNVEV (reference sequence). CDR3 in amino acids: CASSSGQGENIRLGQYF. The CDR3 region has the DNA TGTGCCAGCAGTAGCGGACAGGGTGAAAACATAAGATTGGGGCAGTACTTC.

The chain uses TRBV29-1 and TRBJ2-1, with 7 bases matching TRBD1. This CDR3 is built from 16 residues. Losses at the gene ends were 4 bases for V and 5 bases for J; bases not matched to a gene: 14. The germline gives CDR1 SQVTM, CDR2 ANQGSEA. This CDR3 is CSVGILDRLRDNEQFF. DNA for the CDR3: TGCAGCGTTGGGATCTTGGACAGGCTCCGAGACAATGAGCAGTTCTTC.

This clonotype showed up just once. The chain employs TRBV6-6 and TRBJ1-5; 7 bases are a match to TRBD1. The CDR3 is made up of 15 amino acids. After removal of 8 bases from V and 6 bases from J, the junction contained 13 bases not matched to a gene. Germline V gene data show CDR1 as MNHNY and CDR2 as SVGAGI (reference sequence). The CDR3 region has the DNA TGTGCCAGCGGGCCAGGGGGGAGAACGGTTCAGCCCCAGCATTTT. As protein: CASGPGGRTVQPQHF.

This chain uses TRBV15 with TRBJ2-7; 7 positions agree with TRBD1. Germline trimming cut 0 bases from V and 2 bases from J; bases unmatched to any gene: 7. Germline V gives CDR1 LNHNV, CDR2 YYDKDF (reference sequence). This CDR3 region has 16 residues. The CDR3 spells CATSRDPGGTPYEQYF. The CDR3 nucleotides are TGTGCCACCAGCAGAGATCCAGGGGGAACTCCCTACGAGCAGTACTTC.

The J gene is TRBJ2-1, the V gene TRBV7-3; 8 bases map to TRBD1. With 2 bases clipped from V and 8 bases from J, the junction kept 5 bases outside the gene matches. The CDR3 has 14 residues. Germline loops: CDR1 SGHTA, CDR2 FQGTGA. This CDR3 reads CASSLLGQGDEQFF. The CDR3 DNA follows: TGTGCCAGCAGCTTATTAGGACAGGGCGATGAGCAGTTCTTC.

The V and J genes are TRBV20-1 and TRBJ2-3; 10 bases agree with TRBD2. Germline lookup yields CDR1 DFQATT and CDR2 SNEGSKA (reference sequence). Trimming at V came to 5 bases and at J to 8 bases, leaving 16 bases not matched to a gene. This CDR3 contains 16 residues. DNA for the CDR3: TGCAGTGCTGGCCATGGGGCTTCTAGCGGGAGTTCTACGCAGTATTTT. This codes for CSAGHGASSGSSTQYF.

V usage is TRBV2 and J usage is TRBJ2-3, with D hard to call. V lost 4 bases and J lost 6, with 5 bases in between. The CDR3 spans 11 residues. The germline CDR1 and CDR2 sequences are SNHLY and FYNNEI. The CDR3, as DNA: TGTGCCAGCAGTGCGTCTGATACGCAGTATTTT. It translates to CASSASDTQYF.

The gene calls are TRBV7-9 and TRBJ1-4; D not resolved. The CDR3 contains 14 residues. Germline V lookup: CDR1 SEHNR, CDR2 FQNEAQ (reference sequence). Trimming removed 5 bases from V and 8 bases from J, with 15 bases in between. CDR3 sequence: CASSPGNTDEKLFF. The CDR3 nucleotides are TGTGCCAGCAGCCCGGGGAATACAGACGAAAAACTGTTTTTT.

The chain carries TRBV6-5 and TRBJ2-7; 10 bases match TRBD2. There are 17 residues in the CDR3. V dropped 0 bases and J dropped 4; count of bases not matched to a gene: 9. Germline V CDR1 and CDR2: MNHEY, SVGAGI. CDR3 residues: CASSYSGASGSRYEQYF. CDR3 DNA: TGTGCCAGCAGTTACTCTGGGGCTAGCGGGAGTAGGTACGAGCAGTACTTC.

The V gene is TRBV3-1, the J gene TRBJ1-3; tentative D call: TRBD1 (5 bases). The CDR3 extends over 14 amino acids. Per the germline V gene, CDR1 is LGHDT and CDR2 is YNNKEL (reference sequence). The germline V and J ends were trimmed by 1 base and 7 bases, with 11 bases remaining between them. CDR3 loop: CASSQGQKLNTIYF. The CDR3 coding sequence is TGTGCCAGCAGCCAAGGACAGAAGCTGAACACCATATATTTT.